The rows below give T cell receptor beta chains drawn from one sample of a study of blood T cell repertoires in COVID-19. Assay: immunoSEQ multiplex PCR; the TCRdb copy retains only in-frame clones and omits some. The data show about 68,000 clones, with about 86% seen just once and around 6.3% held by the top ten. The material sequenced was peripheral blood. The receptors were sampled from a man older than 75 with COVID-19, enrolled during active disease. Both conserved end residues are part of each CDR3. Fields, in order: D gene, J gene, V gene, clone size, CDR3 protein, CDR3 DNA. The D gene is left open where the match is weak. Some rows mark clone size as missing; the rest say once, few, many or name a class of expanded clone.

-,TRBJ1-2,TRBV5-1,once,CASSAGGPTIDGYTF,TGCGCCAGCAGCGCCGGAGGCCCTACGATAGATGGCTACACCTTC
TRBD1,TRBJ2-7,TRBV4-1,-,CASSGPGTGSSYEQYF,TGCGCCAGCAGCGGGCCCGGGACAGGGAGCTCCTACGAGCAGTACTTC
-,TRBJ2-1,TRBV5-1,-,CASSLRRSSYNEQFF,TGCGCCAGCAGCCTTCGACGGAGCTCCTACAATGAGCAGTTCTTC
TRBD1,TRBJ1-1,TRBV19,-,CASNRDRQGGAFF,TGTGCCAGTAATCGCGATCGGCAGGGGGGAGCTTTCTTT
-,TRBJ2-7,TRBV6-1,-,CASSEAHSYEQYF,TGTGCCAGCAGTGAAGCCCACTCCTACGAGCAGTACTTC
-,TRBJ2-7,TRBV7-2,-,CASSFGTYEQYF,TGTGCCAGCAGCTTCGGTACCTACGAGCAGTACTTC
-,TRBJ1-2,TRBV12-3/TRBV12-4,-,CASSLLTDYGYTF,TGTGCCAGCAGTTTATTGACAGACTATGGCTACACCTTC
TRBD1,TRBJ1-2,TRBV5-4,-,CASSRTGERGYTF,TGTGCCAGCAGCCGGACAGGGGAAAGGGGCTACACCTTC
-,TRBJ2-1,TRBV11-3,-,CASSLGSGEQFF,TGTGCCAGCAGCTTAGGGTCGGGTGAGCAGTTCTTC
TRBD1,TRBJ2-7,TRBV10-2,-,CASSEIGDRSSGF,TGCGCCAGCAGTGAGATCGGGGACAGAAGCTCGGGTTTC
-,TRBJ1-5,TRBV28,-,CASSLRGRIGQPQHF,TGTGCCAGCAGTTTAAGGGGAAGGATCGGTCAGCCCCAGCATTTT
TRBD1,TRBJ1-2,TRBV7-8,once,CASSLAGQGSGGYTF,TGTGCCAGCAGCTTAGCGGGACAGGGGAGTGGGGGCTACACCTTC
TRBD1,TRBJ1-5,TRBV19,-,CASSIYRGRSVSNQPQHF,TGTGCCAGTAGTATCTACAGGGGGCGAAGCGTTAGCAATCAGCCCCAGCATTTT
-,TRBJ1-2,TRBV7-2,-,CASSLAYSISNYGYTF,TGTGCCAGCAGCTTAGCATACAGTATTTCTAACTATGGCTACACCTTC
-,TRBJ2-2,TRBV18,once,CASSPEGAGELFF,TGTGCCAGCTCACCAGAGGGAGCCGGGGAGCTGTTTTTT
-,TRBJ2-5,TRBV18,-,CASSPPDSRGETQYF,TGTGCCAGCTCACCACCCGACAGCCGGGGGGAGACCCAGTACTTC
TRBD1,TRBJ1-2,TRBV7-8,-,CASSSRTGSNYGYTF,TGTGCCAGCAGCTCACGGACAGGGTCTAACTATGGCTACACCTTC
-,TRBJ1-3,TRBV7-3,-,CASSPSSSGNTIYF,TGTGCCAGCAGCCCCTCGTCTTCTGGAAACACCATATATTTT
TRBD1,TRBJ1-5,TRBV19,-,CASRKTGQVDQPQHF,TGTGCCAGTAGGAAGACGGGACAGGTAGATCAGCCCCAGCATTTT
TRBD1,TRBJ1-6,TRBV6-2/TRBV6-3,-,CASSYSQTGWNSPLHF,TGTGCCAGCAGTTACTCCCAGACAGGGTGGAATTCACCCCTCCACTTT
-,TRBJ2-3,TRBV29-1,-,CSVELRGLWADTQYF,TGCAGCGTTGAGCTCAGGGGCCTATGGGCAGATACGCAGTATTTT
-,TRBJ2-7,TRBV11-2,-,CASSFGSSNEQYF,TGTGCCAGCAGCTTTGGGAGTTCGAACGAGCAGTACTTC
TRBD1,TRBJ2-2,TRBV5-1,-,CASRLDRANGELFF,TGCGCCAGCAGGTTGGACAGGGCTAACGGGGAGCTGTTTTTT
-,TRBJ1-4,TRBV7-9,-,CASSLGAWTAKAGGEKLFF,TGTGCCAGCAGCTTAGGGGCCTGGACCGCGAAGGCGGGTGGTGAAAAACTGTTTTTT
TRBD1,TRBJ1-2,TRBV28,-,CASSFTGQGRGYTF,TGTGCCAGCAGTTTTACGGGACAGGGACGTGGCTACACCTTC
-,TRBJ2-7,TRBV5-1,-,CASSLGQDSSYEQYF,TGCGCCAGCAGCTTGGGCCAGGACAGTTCCTACGAGCAGTACTTC
TRBD1,TRBJ2-7,TRBV27,-,CASSYRDRVYEQYF,TGTGCCAGCAGTTACCGGGACAGGGTTTACGAGCAGTACTTC
-,TRBJ1-1,TRBV5-4,-,CASSFGGKALNTEAFF,TGTGCCAGCAGCTTCGGAGGTAAAGCCTTGAACACTGAAGCTTTCTTT
TRBD1,TRBJ1-4,TRBV6-1,-,CASSEGTGDEKLFF,TGTGCCAGCAGTGAGGGGACAGGGGATGAAAAACTGTTTTTT
-,TRBJ1-5,TRBV15,-,CATSRDRGQPQHF,TGTGCCACCAGCAGAGATAGGGGTCAGCCCCAGCATTTT
-,TRBJ1-2,TRBV11-3,-,CASSLGATEAYGYTF,TGTGCCAGCAGCTTAGGGGCTACGGAAGCCTATGGCTACACCTTC
-,TRBJ2-1,TRBV3-1/TRBV3-2,-,CASSHGDEQFF,TGTGCCAGCAGCCACGGGGATGAGCAGTTCTTC
-,TRBJ2-4,TRBV2,-,CASRLLRGVNIQYF,TGTGCCAGCAGGCTACTCCGGGGTGTCAACATTCAGTACTTC
-,TRBJ2-7,TRBV15,-,CATSREGLRAYEQYF,TGTGCCACCAGCAGAGAGGGCTTGCGCGCCTACGAGCAGTACTTC
-,TRBJ1-5,TRBV6-1,-,CASSDRGWMPQHF,TGTGCCAGCAGTGACAGGGGATGGATGCCCCAGCATTTT
-,TRBJ1-5,TRBV6-5,-,CAVRRVSNQPQHF,TGTGCCGTCAGGCGAGTTAGCAATCAGCCCCAGCATTTT
TRBD1,TRBJ1-1,TRBV6-5,few,CASKETGSKNTEAFF,TGTGCCAGCAAAGAGACAGGGAGCAAGAACACTGAAGCTTTCTTT
TRBD1,TRBJ1-2,TRBV29-1,-,CSVESPDRELGYGYTF,TGCAGCGTTGAATCTCCCGACAGGGAGTTGGGGTATGGCTACACCTTC
-,TRBJ1-6,TRBV2,-,CASSGRGYGSPLHF,TGTGCCAGCAGTGGCAGGGGCTACGGTTCACCCCTCCACTTT
TRBD1,TRBJ1-1,TRBV18,-,CASSLNSDRGRTEAFF,TGTGCCAGCTCTCTTAATTCGGACAGGGGGCGTACTGAAGCTTTCTTT